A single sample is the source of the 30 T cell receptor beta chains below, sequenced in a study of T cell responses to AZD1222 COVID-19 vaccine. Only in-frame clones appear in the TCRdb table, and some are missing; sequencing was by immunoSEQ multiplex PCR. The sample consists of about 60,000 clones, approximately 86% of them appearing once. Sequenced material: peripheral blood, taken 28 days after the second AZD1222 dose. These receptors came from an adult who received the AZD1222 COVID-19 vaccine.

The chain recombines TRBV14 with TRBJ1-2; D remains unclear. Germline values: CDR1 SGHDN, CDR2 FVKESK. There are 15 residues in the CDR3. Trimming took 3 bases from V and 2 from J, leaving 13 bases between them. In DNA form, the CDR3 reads TGTGCCAGCAGCCAGTTGGGAGGTTTCAACTATGGCTACACCTTC. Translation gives CASSQLGGFNYGYTF.

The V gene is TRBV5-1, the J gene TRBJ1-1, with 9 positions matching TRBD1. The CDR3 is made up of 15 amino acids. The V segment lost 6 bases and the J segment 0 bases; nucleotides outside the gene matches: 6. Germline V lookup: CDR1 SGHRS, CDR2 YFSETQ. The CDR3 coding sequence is TGCGCCAGCACGGACAGGGGCCTCATGAACACTGAAGCTTTCTTT. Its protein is CASTDRGLMNTEAFF.

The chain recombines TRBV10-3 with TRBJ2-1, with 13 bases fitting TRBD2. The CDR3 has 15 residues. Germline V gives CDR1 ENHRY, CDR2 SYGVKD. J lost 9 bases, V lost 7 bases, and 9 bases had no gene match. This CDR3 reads CAITPGTSGEGEQFF. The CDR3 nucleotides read TGTGCCATCACCCCCGGGACTAGCGGGGAGGGTGAGCAGTTCTTC.

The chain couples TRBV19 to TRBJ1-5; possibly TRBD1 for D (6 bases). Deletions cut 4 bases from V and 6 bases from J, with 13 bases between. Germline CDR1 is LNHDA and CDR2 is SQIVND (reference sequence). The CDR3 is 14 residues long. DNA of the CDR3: TGTGCCAGTAGTAATTCCCAGGGGTTTCAGCCCCAGCATTTT. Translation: CASSNSQGFQPQHF.

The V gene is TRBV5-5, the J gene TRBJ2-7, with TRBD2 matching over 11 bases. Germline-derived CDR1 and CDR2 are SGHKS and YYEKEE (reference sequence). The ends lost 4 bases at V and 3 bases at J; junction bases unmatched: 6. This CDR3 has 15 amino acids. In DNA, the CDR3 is TGTGCCAGCAGCGAGGGACTAGCGGAAATCTACGAGCAGTACTTC. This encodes CASSEGLAEIYEQYF.

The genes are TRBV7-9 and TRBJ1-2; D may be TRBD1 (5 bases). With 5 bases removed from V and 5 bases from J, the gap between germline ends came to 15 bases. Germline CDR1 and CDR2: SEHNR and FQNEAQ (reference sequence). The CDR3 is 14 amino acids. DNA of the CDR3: TGTGCCAGCAGCCCTAGTGGGGCCATGTATGGCTACACCTTC. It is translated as CASSPSGAMYGYTF. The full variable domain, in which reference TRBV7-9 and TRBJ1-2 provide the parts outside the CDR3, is DTGVSQNPRHKITKRGQNVTFRCDPISEHNRLYWYRQTLGQGPEFLTYFQNEAQLEKSRLLSDRFSAERPKGSFSTLEIQRTEQGDSAMYLCASSPSGAMYGYTFGSGTRLTVV.

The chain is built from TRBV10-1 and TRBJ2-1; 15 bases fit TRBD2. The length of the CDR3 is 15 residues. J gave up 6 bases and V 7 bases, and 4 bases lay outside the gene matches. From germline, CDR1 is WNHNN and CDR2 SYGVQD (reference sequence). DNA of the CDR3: TGCGCCAGCATGGGACTAGCGGGAGGTCTCAATGAGCAGTTCTTC. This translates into CASMGLAGGLNEQFF.

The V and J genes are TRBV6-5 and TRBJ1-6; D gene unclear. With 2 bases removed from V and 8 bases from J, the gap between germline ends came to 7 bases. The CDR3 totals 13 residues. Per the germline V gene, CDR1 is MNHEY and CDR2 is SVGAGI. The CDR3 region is CASSYGRDSPLHF. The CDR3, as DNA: TGTGCCAGCAGTTACGGCAGAGATTCACCCCTCCACTTT.

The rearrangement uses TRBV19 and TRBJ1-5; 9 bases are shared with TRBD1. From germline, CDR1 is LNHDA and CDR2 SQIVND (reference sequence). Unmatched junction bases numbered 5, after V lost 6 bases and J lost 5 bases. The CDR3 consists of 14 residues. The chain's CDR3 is CASRGQGIHQPQHF. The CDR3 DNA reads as TGTGCCAGTAGGGGACAGGGAATCCATCAGCCCCAGCATTTT.

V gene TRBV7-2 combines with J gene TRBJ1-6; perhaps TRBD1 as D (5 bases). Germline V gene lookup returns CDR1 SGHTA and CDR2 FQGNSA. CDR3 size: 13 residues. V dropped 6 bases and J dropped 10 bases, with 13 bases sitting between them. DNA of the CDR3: TGTGCCAGCAGTTGGGCGGGGGAATCACCCCTCCACTTT. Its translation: CASSWAGESPLHF.

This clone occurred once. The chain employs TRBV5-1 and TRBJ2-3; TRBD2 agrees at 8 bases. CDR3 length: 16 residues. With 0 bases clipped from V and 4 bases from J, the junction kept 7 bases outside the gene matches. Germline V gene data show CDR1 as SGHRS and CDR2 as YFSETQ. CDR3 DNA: TGCGCCAGCAGCTTGGGTCGAGCGGGGGTCGCAGATACGCAGTATTTT. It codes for CASSLGRAGVADTQYF. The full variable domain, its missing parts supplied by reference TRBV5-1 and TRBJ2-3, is KAGVTQTPRYLIKTRGQQVTLSCSPISGHRSVSWYQQTPGQGLQFLFEYFSETQRNKGNFPGRFSGRQFSNSRSEMNVSTLELGDSALYLCASSLGRAGVADTQYFGPGTRLTVL.

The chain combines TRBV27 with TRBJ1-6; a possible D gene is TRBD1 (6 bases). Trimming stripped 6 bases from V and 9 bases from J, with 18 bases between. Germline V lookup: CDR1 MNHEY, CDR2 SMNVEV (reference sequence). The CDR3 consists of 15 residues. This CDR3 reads CASSYGTQGGSPLHF. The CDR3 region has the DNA TGTGCCAGCAGCTATGGGACACAAGGGGGTTCACCCCTCCACTTT.

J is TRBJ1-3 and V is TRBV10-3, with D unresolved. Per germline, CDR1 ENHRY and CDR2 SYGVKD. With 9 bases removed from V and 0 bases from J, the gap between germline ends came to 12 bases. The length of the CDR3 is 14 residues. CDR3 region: CAMAPSGSGNTIYF. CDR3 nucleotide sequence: TGTGCCATGGCCCCCTCAGGCTCTGGAAACACCATATATTTT.

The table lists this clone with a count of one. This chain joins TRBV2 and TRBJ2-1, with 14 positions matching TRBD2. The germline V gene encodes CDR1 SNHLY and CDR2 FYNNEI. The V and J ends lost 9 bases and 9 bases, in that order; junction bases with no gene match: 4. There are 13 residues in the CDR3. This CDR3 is CARGTSGSGEQFF. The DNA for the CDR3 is TGTGCCAGAGGGACTAGCGGGAGCGGTGAGCAGTTCTTC.

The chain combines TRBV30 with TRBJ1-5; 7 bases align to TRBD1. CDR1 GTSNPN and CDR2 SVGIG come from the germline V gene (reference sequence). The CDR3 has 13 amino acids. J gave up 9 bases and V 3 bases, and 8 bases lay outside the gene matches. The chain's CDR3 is CAWRRDSSGPQHF. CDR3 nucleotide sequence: TGTGCCTGGAGACGGGACAGCTCGGGGCCCCAGCATTTT.

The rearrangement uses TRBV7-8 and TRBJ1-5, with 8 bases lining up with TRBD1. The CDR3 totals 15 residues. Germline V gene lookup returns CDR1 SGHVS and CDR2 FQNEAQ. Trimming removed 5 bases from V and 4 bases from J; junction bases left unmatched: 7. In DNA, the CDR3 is TGTGCCAGCAGCATCTCAGGGGGCGTTAATCAGCCCCAGCATTTT. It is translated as CASSISGGVNQPQHF.

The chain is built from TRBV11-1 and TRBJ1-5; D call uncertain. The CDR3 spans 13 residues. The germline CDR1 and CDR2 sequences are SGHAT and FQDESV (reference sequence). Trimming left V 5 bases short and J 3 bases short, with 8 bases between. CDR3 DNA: TGTGCCAGCAGCCGCCAAATCAATCAGCCCCAGCATTTT. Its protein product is CASSRQINQPQHF.

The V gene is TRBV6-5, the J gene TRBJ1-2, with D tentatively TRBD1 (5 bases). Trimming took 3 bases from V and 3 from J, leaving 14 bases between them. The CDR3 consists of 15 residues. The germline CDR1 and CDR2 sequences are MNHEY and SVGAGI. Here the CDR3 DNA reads TGTGCCAGCAGTTATTCAGGGCTCGGCGACTATGGCTACACCTTC. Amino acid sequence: CASSYSGLGDYGYTF.

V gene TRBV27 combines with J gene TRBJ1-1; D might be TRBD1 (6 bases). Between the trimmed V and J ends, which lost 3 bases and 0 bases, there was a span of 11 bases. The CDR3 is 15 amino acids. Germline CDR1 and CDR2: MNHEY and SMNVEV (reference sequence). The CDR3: CASSFGTGLNTEAFF. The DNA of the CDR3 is TGTGCCAGCAGTTTTGGAACAGGGTTGAACACTGAAGCTTTCTTT.

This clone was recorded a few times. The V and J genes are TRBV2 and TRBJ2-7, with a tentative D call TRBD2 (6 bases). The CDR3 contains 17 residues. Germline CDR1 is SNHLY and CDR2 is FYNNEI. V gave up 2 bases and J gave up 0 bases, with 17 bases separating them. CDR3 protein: CASSEQGLRSSSYEQYF. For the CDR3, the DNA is TGTGCCAGCAGTGAACAGGGACTTCGGTCAAGCTCCTACGAGCAGTACTTC. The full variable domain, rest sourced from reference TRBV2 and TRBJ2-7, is EPEVTQTPSHQVTQMGQEVILRCVPISNHLYFYWYRQILGQKVEFLVSFYNNEISEKSEIFDDQFSVERPDGSNFTLKIRSTKLEDSAMYFCASSEQGLRSSSYEQYFGPGTRLTVT.

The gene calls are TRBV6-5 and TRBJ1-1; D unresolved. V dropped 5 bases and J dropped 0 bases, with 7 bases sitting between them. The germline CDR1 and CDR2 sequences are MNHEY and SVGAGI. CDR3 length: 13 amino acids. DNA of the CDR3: TGTGCCAGCAGTCAACGGATGAACACTGAAGCTTTCTTT. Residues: CASSQRMNTEAFF.

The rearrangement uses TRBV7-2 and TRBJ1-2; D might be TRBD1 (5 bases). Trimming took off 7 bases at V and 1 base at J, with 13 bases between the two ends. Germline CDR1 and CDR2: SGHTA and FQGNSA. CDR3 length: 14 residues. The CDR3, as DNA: TGTGCCAGCACCCCCGGGGCGGGTAACTATGGCTACACCTTC. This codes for CASTPGAGNYGYTF.

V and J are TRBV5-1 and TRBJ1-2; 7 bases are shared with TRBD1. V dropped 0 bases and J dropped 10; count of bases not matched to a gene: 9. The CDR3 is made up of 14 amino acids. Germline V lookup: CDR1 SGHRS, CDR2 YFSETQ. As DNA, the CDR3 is TGCGCCAGCAGCTTGGGAGGGACAGCTTCTACCTACACCTTC. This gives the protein CASSLGGTASTYTF.

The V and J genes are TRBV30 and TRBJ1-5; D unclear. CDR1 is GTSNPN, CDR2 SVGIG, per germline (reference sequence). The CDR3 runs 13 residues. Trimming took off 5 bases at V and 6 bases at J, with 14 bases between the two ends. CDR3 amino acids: CAWSPVIGQPQHF. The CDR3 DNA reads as TGTGCCTGGTCACCGGTCATTGGTCAGCCCCAGCATTTT.

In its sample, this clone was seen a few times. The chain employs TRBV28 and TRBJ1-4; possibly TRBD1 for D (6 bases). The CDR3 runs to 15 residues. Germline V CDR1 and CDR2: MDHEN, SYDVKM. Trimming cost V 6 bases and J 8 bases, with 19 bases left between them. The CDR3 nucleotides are TGTGCCAGCAGAAAAGGGGGGGGAGCAGACGAAAAACTGTTTTTT. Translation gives CASRKGGGADEKLFF.

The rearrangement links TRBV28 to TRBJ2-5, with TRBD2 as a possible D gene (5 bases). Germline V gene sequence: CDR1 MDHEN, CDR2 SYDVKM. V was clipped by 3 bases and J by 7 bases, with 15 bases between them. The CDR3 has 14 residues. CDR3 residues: CASSFTTEVGTQYF. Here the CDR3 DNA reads TGTGCCAGCAGTTTTACGACGGAGGTTGGGACCCAGTACTTC.

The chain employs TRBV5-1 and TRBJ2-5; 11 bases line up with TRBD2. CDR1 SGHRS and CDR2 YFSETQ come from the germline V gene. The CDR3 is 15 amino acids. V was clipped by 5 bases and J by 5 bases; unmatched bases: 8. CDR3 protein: CASSVAGGLSETQYF. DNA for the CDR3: TGCGCCAGCAGTGTAGCGGGAGGGCTAAGTGAGACCCAGTACTTC.

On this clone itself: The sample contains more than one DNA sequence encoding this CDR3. The DNA of the CDR3 is TGTGCCAGCAGCTTAGTGTTTGGGGGAGAGACCCAGTACTTC. Encoded protein: CASSLVFGGETQYF. The V gene is TRBV7-2, the J gene TRBJ2-5; possibly TRBD1 or TRBD2 for D (5 bases each). This CDR3 comprises 14 residues. Germline-derived CDR1 and CDR2 are SGHTA and FQGNSA. V shed 1 base and J shed 4 bases, with 10 bases lying between them.

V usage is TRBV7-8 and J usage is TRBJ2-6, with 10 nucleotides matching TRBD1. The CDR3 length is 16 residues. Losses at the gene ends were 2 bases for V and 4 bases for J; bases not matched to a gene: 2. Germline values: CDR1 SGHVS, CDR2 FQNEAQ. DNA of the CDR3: TGTGCCAGCAGCTTAAGACAGGGGGCCGGGGCCAACGTCCTGACTTTC. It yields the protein CASSLRQGAGANVLTF.

The CDR3 DNA reads TGTGCCAGCAGCTTAGCGCTAGGGGACTATGGTAACACCTTC. Its translation: CASSLALGDYGNTF. The chain uses TRBV7-2 and TRBJ1-2, with a weak D call TRBD1 (5 bases). Germline CDR1 SGHTA, CDR2 FQGNSA. The length of the CDR3 is 14 residues. The V end was cut by 0 bases, the J end by 12 bases, with 17 bases between.